Listed here are 32 T cell receptor beta chains from one sample, sequenced in a study of T cell repertoires in cytomegalovirus infection. TCRdb re-called the reads with MiXCR, one entry per CDR3 protein. The data show about 340,000 distinct CDR3 sequences, approximately 32% seen once. Their specific antigens are unknown. The starting material was cultured PBMCs, obtained from culture after CMV antigen stimulation. Every receptor here comes from a human donor in good health (CMV status not recorded). Some clones in this sample may be carry-over from other donors' samples.

This chain uses TRBV28 with TRBJ1-5, with D hard to call. Germline V gene lookup returns CDR1 MDHEN and CDR2 SYDVKM. Trimming took off 7 bases at V and 3 bases at J, with 4 bases between the two ends. This CDR3 comprises 11 residues. CDR3 residues: CASNNNQPQHF. The CDR3 nucleotides are TGTGCCAGCAACAACAATCAGCCCCAGCATTTT.

The chain combines TRBV6-1 with TRBJ1-5; TRBD1 agrees at 9 bases. Germline CDR1 reads MNHNS; CDR2 reads SASEGT. V lost 5 bases to trimming and J lost 6 bases; unmatched junction nucleotides: 8. The CDR3 spans 15 residues. The CDR3 here is CASSRDRVVLQPQHF. DNA for the CDR3: TGTGCCAGCAGTCGGGACAGGGTCGTCCTTCAGCCCCAGCATTTT.

This clonotype was seen repeatedly, ten times or more. This rearrangement joins TRBV7-2 to TRBJ1-3; 11 positions agree with TRBD1. The CDR3 spans 14 residues. The V and J ends lost 4 bases and 6 bases, in that order; junction bases with no gene match: 2. Germline values: CDR1 SGHTA, CDR2 FQGNSA. The CDR3 sequence is CASSWDRGTNTIYF. As DNA, the CDR3 is TGTGCCAGCAGCTGGGACAGGGGGACAAACACCATATATTTT.

This clonotype has more than one count but fewer than ten. The chain combines TRBV6-6 with TRBJ1-4; 10 bases agree with TRBD1. In germline, CDR1 is MNHNY, CDR2 SVGAGI (reference sequence). The CDR3 totals 17 residues. With V trimmed by 5 bases and J by 3 bases, 9 bases remained unmatched. The DNA of the CDR3 is TGTGCCAGCAGTCCTGGGACAGGGGCGACCCCTAATGAAAAACTGTTTTTT. Translating it yields CASSPGTGATPNEKLFF.

CDR3 loop: CASSPRGADTGELFF. CDR3 DNA: TGTGCCAGCAGTCCCCGGGGTGCGGACACCGGGGAGCTGTTTTTT. The V call is TRBV6-6, the J call TRBJ2-2; maybe TRBD2 (5 bases). This CDR3 spans 15 amino acids. Trimming took off 5 bases at V and 3 bases at J, with 13 bases between the two ends. Per the germline V gene, CDR1 is MNHNY and CDR2 is SVGAGI (reference sequence).

This chain connects TRBV18 to TRBJ2-7; tentative D call: TRBD2 (6 bases). The germline CDR1 and CDR2 sequences are KGHSH and LQKENI. V was clipped by 3 bases and J by 1 base, with 13 bases between them. The CDR3 covers 15 residues. This CDR3 is CASSPPGLPSYEQYF. The DNA for the CDR3 is TGTGCCAGCTCACCTCCGGGACTTCCTTCCTACGAGCAGTACTTC.

This sequence joins TRBV6-8 and TRBJ1-2; 7 nucleotides match TRBD1. Germline V lookup: CDR1 MNHGY, CDR2 SAAAGT. The V segment lost 6 bases and the J segment 3 bases; nucleotides outside the gene matches: 10. This CDR3 comprises 15 residues. CDR3 nucleotides: TGTGCCAGCAGCCGGGGACAGCCAAAAGACTATGGCTACACCTTC. This translates into CASSRGQPKDYGYTF.

This clonotype was observed many times. The J gene is TRBJ1-1, the V gene TRBV7-8; unclear D gene. The CDR3 spans 13 residues. Trimming removed 1 base from V and 8 bases from J, with 11 bases in between. Per the germline V gene, CDR1 is SGHVS and CDR2 is FQNEAQ. The CDR3 coding sequence is TGTGCCAGCAGCTTAGAACAAGCTAGGGAAGCTTTCTTT. This encodes CASSLEQAREAFF.

The J gene is TRBJ2-1, the V gene TRBV20-1; 11 bases match TRBD2. With 6 bases clipped from V and 8 bases from J, the junction kept 9 bases outside the gene matches. The CDR3 loop spans 14 amino acids. The germline gives CDR1 DFQATT, CDR2 SNEGSKA (reference sequence). The CDR3 loop reads CSAVAGGEFDEQFF. CDR3 in DNA: TGCAGTGCAGTAGCGGGAGGGGAGTTCGATGAGCAGTTCTTC.

This clonotype has more than one count but fewer than ten. The V gene is TRBV3-1, the J gene TRBJ1-6; 9 positions agree with TRBD1. Germline CDR1 is LGHDT and CDR2 is YNNKEL (reference sequence). This CDR3 has 14 amino acids. Trimming at V came to 4 bases and at J to 9 bases, leaving 4 bases not matched to a gene. The CDR3 DNA follows: TGTGCCAGCAGCCCCACAGGGGGCTTTTCACCCCTCCACTTT. This sequence encodes CASSPTGGFSPLHF.

V usage is TRBV18 and J usage is TRBJ2-2; 10 bases match TRBD2. This CDR3 region has 17 residues. The trim removed 0 bases at V and 4 bases at J, leaving 5 bases unmatched. The V gene's germline CDR1 is KGHSH and CDR2 LQKENI. CDR3 sequence (DNA): TGTGCCAGCTCACCACCGTCTAGCGGGAGCCGCACCGGGGAGCTGTTTTTT. It encodes CASSPPSSGSRTGELFF.

The chain couples TRBV6-1 to TRBJ2-3; the match to TRBD1 covers 12 bases. After removal of 5 bases from V and 11 bases from J, the junction contained 8 bases not matched to a gene. Germline V gene data show CDR1 as MNHNS and CDR2 as SASEGT. The CDR3 loop spans 14 amino acids. The DNA for the CDR3 is TGTGCCAGCAGTCGGGACAGGGGGCGGTGGATGCAGTATTTT. Its translation: CASSRDRGRWMQYF.

Regarding this clonotype: A read error may produce the germline difference seen at one junction end. This sequence joins TRBV7-9 and TRBJ1-1; D ambiguous. CDR1 is SEHNR and CDR2 is FQNEAQ in the germline V gene (reference sequence). The CDR3 runs 13 residues. The CDR3 DNA reads TGTGCCAGCAGCTTAAGTTCGAACACTGAAGCTGTCTTT. It encodes CASSLSSNTEAVF. The variable domain in full, completed from reference TRBV7-9 and TRBJ1-1, reads DTGVSQNPRHKITKRGQNVTFRCDPISEHNRLYWYRQTLGQGPEFLTYFQNEAQLEKSRLLSDRFSAERPKGSFSTLEIQRTEQGDSAMYLCASSLSSNTEAVFGQGTRLTVV.

The V call is TRBV27, the J call TRBJ1-2; D unclear. This CDR3 has 11 amino acids. Germline V gives CDR1 MNHEY, CDR2 SMNVEV (reference sequence). Trimming removed 8 bases from V and 8 bases from J, with 12 bases in between. CDR3 region: CASAGIEGYTF. As DNA, the CDR3 is TGTGCCAGCGCGGGAATAGAAGGCTACACCTTC.

There are a few counts of this clonotype. This chain joins TRBV12-3 or TRBV12-4 and TRBJ1-5, with TRBD1 as a possible D gene (5 bases). The CDR3 totals 16 residues. V lost 3 bases to trimming and J lost 0 bases, with 12 bases between them. The DNA for the CDR3 is TGTGCCAGCAGTTTTCGGGGCGACTATAGCAATCAGCCCCAGCATTTT. Translating gives CASSFRGDYSNQPQHF.

This clonotype was detected only a few times. The chain recombines TRBV18 with TRBJ1-5, with a possible D match to TRBD1 (5 bases). Germline assignment: CDR1 KGHSH and CDR2 LQKENI. Trimming left V 0 bases short and J 3 bases short, with 18 bases between. This CDR3 is built from 18 residues. This CDR3 is CASSPPVGALGANQPQHF. CDR3 bases: TGTGCCAGCTCACCACCGGTCGGGGCGCTGGGCGCCAATCAGCCCCAGCATTTT.

This clonotype was seen at least ten times. The chain carries TRBV6-1 and TRBJ2-7, with 13 bases matching TRBD2. Trimming at V came to 3 bases and at J to 2 bases, leaving 4 bases not matched to a gene. Germline assignment: CDR1 MNHNS and CDR2 SASEGT. The CDR3 contains 16 residues. The CDR3 bases are TGTGCCAGCAGTGACCAGACTAGCGGGAGGACCTACGAGCAGTACTTC. Translated: CASSDQTSGRTYEQYF.

V usage is TRBV6-5 and J usage is TRBJ2-1; D possibly corresponds to TRBD1 (5 bases). V was trimmed by 0 bases and J by 5 bases, leaving 11 bases between them. Germline V lookup: CDR1 MNHEY, CDR2 SVGAGI. The CDR3 sequence is 15 residues long. The CDR3 DNA is TGTGCCAGCAGTTACTCGTGGACAAGACACAATGAGCAGTTCTTC. Its translation: CASSYSWTRHNEQFF.

This clonotype occurred a few times. The V and J genes are TRBV10-3 and TRBJ2-1, with 9 positions matching TRBD2. The germline CDR1 and CDR2 sequences are ENHRY and SYGVKD. This CDR3 comprises 15 residues. Trimming cost V 3 bases and J 4 bases; bases outside gene matches: 4. The CDR3 reads CAISDGLAGYNEQFF. CDR3 DNA sequence: TGTGCCATCAGTGATGGGCTAGCGGGGTACAATGAGCAGTTCTTC.

This chain uses TRBV27 with TRBJ1-1, with D maybe TRBD1 (5 bases). V gave up 2 bases and J gave up 5 bases, with 15 bases separating them. The CDR3 loop spans 15 amino acids. From germline, CDR1 is MNHEY and CDR2 SMNVEV (reference sequence). CDR3: CASSLRWGDGTEAFF. The CDR3 DNA follows: TGTGCCAGCAGTTTACGGTGGGGGGATGGGACTGAAGCTTTCTTT.

This clonotype showed up many times. The rearrangement links TRBV5-8 to TRBJ2-7, with D possibly being TRBD2 (7 bases). This CDR3 has 16 amino acids. Germline V lookup: CDR1 SGHTS, CDR2 YDEGEE. The V end lost 0 bases, the J end lost 1 base, and 14 bases lay between the germline ends. The CDR3 DNA is TGTGCCAGCAGCTTGGTTGGGGGGGCAAGGTCCTACGAGCAGTACTTC. It specifies CASSLVGGARSYEQYF.

In this sample, this clonotype turned up a few times. This chain links TRBV12-3 or TRBV12-4 with TRBJ2-1; 11 bases map to TRBD2. This CDR3 region has 14 residues. The junction had 3 bases not matched to a gene; V was cut back by 3 bases and J by 8 bases. The CDR3 region has the DNA TGTGCCAGCAGTTTTACTAGCGGGGGAGATGAGCAGTTCTTC. As protein: CASSFTSGGDEQFF.

V usage is TRBV11-2 and J usage is TRBJ1-1; D unresolved. The CDR3 extends over 13 amino acids. Trimming took off 1 base at V and 8 bases at J, with 11 bases between the two ends. Germline CDR1 and CDR2: SGHAT and FQNNGV. CDR3 in amino acids: CASSLALDHEAFF. The CDR3 DNA reads TGTGCCAGCAGCTTAGCTCTGGACCACGAAGCTTTCTTT.

This clonotype was seen more than once but under ten times. The V gene is TRBV19, the J gene TRBJ2-3; the match to TRBD2 covers 15 bases. The CDR3 extends over 19 amino acids. Germline V gene data show CDR1 as LNHDA and CDR2 as SQIVND (reference sequence). The junction had 9 bases not matched to a gene; V was cut back by 5 bases and J by 0 bases. DNA of the CDR3: TGTGCCAGTAGTCCCGAAGGACTAGCGGGAGGGACTAGCACAGATACGCAGTATTTT. Encoded protein: CASSPEGLAGGTSTDTQYF.

This chain links TRBV11-2 with TRBJ2-1; the match to TRBD2 covers 9 bases. Losses at the gene ends were 6 bases for V and 9 bases for J; bases not matched to a gene: 9. This CDR3 has 14 residues. Germline V CDR1 and CDR2: SGHAT, FQNNGV. CDR3 DNA: TGTGCCAGCAGGACCGGGACTAGCCGTCCTGAGCAGTTCTTC. Amino acids: CASRTGTSRPEQFF. Together with reference TRBV11-2 and TRBJ2-1, the CDR3 gives the full variable domain: EAGVAQSPRYKIIEKRQSVAFWCNPISGHATLYWYQQILGQGPKLLIQFQNNGVVDDSQLPKDRFSAERLKGVDSTLKIQPAKLEDSAVYLCASRTGTSRPEQFFGPGTRLTVL.

The gene calls are TRBV5-4 and TRBJ2-7, with a weak D call TRBD2 (5 bases). This CDR3 has 13 residues. V gave up 4 bases and J gave up 5 bases, with 13 bases separating them. Germline CDR1 reads SGHNT; CDR2 reads YYREEE (reference sequence). The CDR3 sequence is CASSHHSGNEQYF. In DNA form, the CDR3 reads TGTGCCAGCAGCCACCACAGCGGAAACGAGCAGTACTTC.

V is TRBV25-1 and J is TRBJ1-2, with unresolved D. V was cut by 1 base and J by 4 bases, with 4 bases left in between. There are 12 residues in the CDR3. Germline V gene data show CDR1 as MGHDK and CDR2 as SYGVNS. CDR3 in DNA: TGTGCCAGCAGTGAATCAATCTATGGCTACACCTTC. As protein: CASSESIYGYTF.

The sample holds many counts of this clonotype. The V gene is TRBV27, the J gene TRBJ1-6, with 7 bases aligning to TRBD1. Losses at the gene ends were 8 bases for V and 10 bases for J; bases not matched to a gene: 8. CDR3 size: 13 residues. Germline loops: CDR1 MNHEY, CDR2 SMNVEV (reference sequence). Here the CDR3 reads CASFRQGGSPLHF. For the CDR3, the DNA is TGTGCCAGCTTCCGACAGGGTGGGTCACCCCTCCACTTT.

The V gene is TRBV29-1, the J gene TRBJ2-5; tentative D call: TRBD1 (5 bases). Germline V gene data show CDR1 as SQVTM and CDR2 as ANQGSEA. The CDR3 consists of 11 residues. V lost 5 bases and J lost 6, with 10 bases in between. CDR3 loop: CSVLQGKTQYF. In DNA form, the CDR3 reads TGCAGCGTTCTCCAGGGAAAGACCCAGTACTTC. The full variable domain, rest sourced from reference TRBV29-1 and TRBJ2-5, is SAVISQKPSRDICQRGTSLTIQCQVDSQVTMMFWYRQQPGQSLTLIATANQGSEATYESGFVIDKFPISRPNLTFSTLTVSNMSPEDSSIYLCSVLQGKTQYFGPGTRLLVL.

This clonotype occurred a few times. The chain uses TRBV5-6 and TRBJ2-2; 10 positions agree with TRBD1. J was trimmed by 4 bases and V by 4 bases; bases with no gene match: 4. Looked up from germline, CDR1 is SGHDT and CDR2 is YYEEEE. The CDR3 consists of 15 residues. The CDR3 DNA follows: TGTGCCAGCAGCCGACAGGGGGCAGGCACCGGGGAGCTGTTTTTT. Protein: CASSRQGAGTGELFF.

This chain joins TRBV7-9 and TRBJ2-3; D assignment may be TRBD1 or TRBD2 (5 bases each). CDR3 length: 14 amino acids. Per germline, CDR1 SEHNR and CDR2 FQNEAQ (reference sequence). V lost 5 bases, J lost 2 bases, and 11 bases lay in between. The chain's CDR3 is CASSPRDHTDTQYF. The CDR3 DNA reads TGTGCCAGCAGCCCTCGGGACCACACAGATACGCAGTATTTT.

This clonotype was found a few times. The V call is TRBV6-1, the J call TRBJ2-3, with D possibly TRBD2 on 6 matching bases. The V gene's germline CDR1 is MNHNS and CDR2 SASEGT. Trimming took off 1 base at V and 1 base at J, with 15 bases between the two ends. The CDR3 is 17 amino acids. The DNA of the CDR3 is TGTGCCAGCAGTGAAGGGAGACCCGGAGGGGGCACAGATACGCAGTATTTT. It translates to CASSEGRPGGGTDTQYF.